The 14 T cell receptor beta chains listed next were all sequenced from one sample in a study of T cell responses to AZD1222 COVID-19 vaccine. Assay used: immunoSEQ multiplex PCR; TCRdb lists only in-frame clones, some missing. The sample records 150,000 to 180,000 clones, 86% being singletons. Sequences were derived from peripheral blood, sampled on day 0 of MenACWY control vaccination. All receptors come from an adult in good health.

The chain employs TRBV27 and TRBJ2-3, with D tentatively TRBD2 (6 bases). From germline, CDR1 is MNHEY and CDR2 SMNVEV (reference sequence). Trimming removed 3 bases at V and 6 bases at J, with 19 bases between. This CDR3 comprises 16 residues. In nucleotides, the CDR3 is TGTGCCAGCAGTTTCGGTTTAAACCAGCGGGCGGATACGCAGTATTTT. The encoded protein is CASSFGLNQRADTQYF.

This sequence joins TRBV7-3 and TRBJ1-1, with TRBD1 as a possible D gene (5 bases). Between the trimmed V and J ends, which lost 5 bases and 0 bases, there was a span of 7 bases. Germline V gene sequence: CDR1 SGHTA, CDR2 FQGTGA. The CDR3 length is 13 residues. CDR3 nucleotide sequence: TGTGCCAGCAGCCGGGGGGTGAACACTGAAGCTTTCTTT. Translating it yields CASSRGVNTEAFF.

This clone was detected only once. V is TRBV5-1 and J is TRBJ2-5; possibly TRBD2 for D (6 bases). This CDR3 comprises 15 residues. The V gene's germline CDR1 is SGHRS and CDR2 YFSETQ. Deletions cut 2 bases from V and 4 bases from J, with 15 bases between. CDR3 protein: CASSLSGGLVETQYF. CDR3 bases: TGCGCCAGCAGCTTAAGCGGAGGGTTAGTAGAGACCCAGTACTTC.

The V call is TRBV30, the J call TRBJ1-5; 10 nucleotides agree with TRBD1. The germline V gene has CDR1 GTSNPN and CDR2 SVGIG (reference sequence). The length of the CDR3 is 11 residues. V gave up 5 bases and J gave up 8 bases; unmatched junction bases: 0. The chain's CDR3 is CAWGTGEPQHF. CDR3 nucleotides: TGTGCCTGGGGGACAGGGGAGCCCCAGCATTTT.

The chain joins TRBV7-2 to TRBJ2-1, with 7 nucleotides matching TRBD2. Germline-derived CDR1 and CDR2 are SGHTA and FQGNSA. There are 16 residues in the CDR3. V shed 2 bases, J shed 4 bases, and the junction held 8 bases outside the gene matches. DNA of the CDR3: TGTGCCAGCAGCTTACCTGCGGCGGGAGAGTACAATGAGCAGTTCTTC. It translates to CASSLPAAGEYNEQFF.

V is TRBV11-3 and J is TRBJ2-3, with 14 bases that match TRBD2. This CDR3 is 16 amino acids long. Looked up from germline, CDR1 is SGHNT and CDR2 is YENEEA. Trimming at V came to 5 bases and at J to 5 bases, leaving 6 bases not matched to a gene. The CDR3 loop is CASSPTSGRARDTQYF. CDR3 DNA sequence: TGTGCCAGCAGCCCGACTAGCGGGAGGGCTAGAGATACGCAGTATTTT.

The chain carries TRBV24-1 and TRBJ2-7; D is tentatively TRBD1 or TRBD2 (6 bases each). CDR3 length equals 11 residues. V was pared by 10 bases and J by 7 bases, with 13 bases between. Germline V gene sequence: CDR1 KGHDR, CDR2 SFDVKD. The CDR3 coding sequence is TGTGCCACTCCGGGGGCCCGTGAGCAGTACTTC. Encoded protein: CATPGAREQYF.

V gene TRBV18 combines with J gene TRBJ1-5, with unresolved D. V lost 0 bases and J lost 7, with 10 bases in between. Germline lookup yields CDR1 KGHSH and CDR2 LQKENI. This CDR3 has 14 residues. CDR3 nucleotide sequence: TGTGCCAGCTCACCACCGGACGTGAGGCAGCCCCAGCATTTT. Translation gives CASSPPDVRQPQHF.

The chain carries TRBV20-1 and TRBJ2-7; D unclear. Germline loops: CDR1 DFQATT, CDR2 SNEGSKA (reference sequence). Trimming removed 3 bases at V and 3 bases at J, with 18 bases between. The CDR3 contains 15 residues. CDR3 residues: CSASSAGPHFYEQYF. The CDR3 coding sequence is TGCAGTGCTAGTAGTGCCGGCCCCCATTTCTACGAGCAGTACTTC.

The genes are TRBV5-1 and TRBJ1-5; TRBD1 aligns across 11 bases. CDR3 length: 15 amino acids. From germline, CDR1 is SGHRS and CDR2 YFSETQ. The V gene end was trimmed by 0 bases and the J gene end by 8 bases; junction bases not matched to a gene: 4. CDR3: CASSLGDRGTEPQHF. The CDR3 DNA follows: TGCGCCAGCAGCTTGGGGGACAGGGGGACCGAGCCCCAGCATTTT.

CDR3 loop: CASRTGQTGDTQYF. The CDR3 DNA sequence: TGCGCCAGCAGGACGGGGCAGACTGGGGATACGCAGTATTTT. The V gene is TRBV10-2, the J gene TRBJ2-3, with D perhaps assigned TRBD1 or TRBD2 (5 bases each). The V gene's germline CDR1 is WSHSY and CDR2 SAAADI. The CDR3 length is 14 residues. V was pared by 6 bases and J by 6 bases, with 16 bases between.

The chain combines TRBV5-1 with TRBJ1-3; D is unclear. The CDR3 loop spans 13 amino acids. V was cut by 4 bases and J by 8 bases, with 13 bases left in between. Germline V gene sequence: CDR1 SGHRS, CDR2 YFSETQ. CDR3 sequence reads: CASSPGVVDTIYF. The CDR3 DNA reads as TGCGCCAGCAGCCCTGGTGTCGTGGACACCATATATTTT.

The chain has TRBV6-5 and TRBJ2-7, with a possible D match to TRBD1 (5 bases). The length of the CDR3 is 14 residues. Germline V gene data show CDR1 as MNHEY and CDR2 as SVGAGI. Trimming took off 0 bases at V and 12 bases at J, with 18 bases between the two ends. In nucleotides, the CDR3 is TGTGCCAGCAGTTACTCTGTTAGACAGTCTCGTGCGTACTTC. Translated: CASSYSVRQSRAYF.

The V call is TRBV7-2, the J call TRBJ2-7; 7 nucleotides match TRBD2. The germline gives CDR1 SGHTA, CDR2 FQGNSA. The CDR3 sequence is 13 residues long. V lost 9 bases to trimming and J lost 5 bases; unmatched junction nucleotides: 10. CDR3 in amino acids: CASSGLADHEQYF. DNA for the CDR3: TGTGCCAGTAGCGGGTTGGCGGACCACGAGCAGTACTTC.